The next 25 T cell receptor beta chains were all read from a single sample in a study of blood T cell repertoires in COVID-19. Measured with immunoSEQ multiplex PCR; TCRdb has only the in-frame clones, and not every one. The sample holds 120,000 or so clones, about 77% seen once. Sequenced input: peripheral blood. The origin of the receptors is a human donor in a cohort sampled during active COVID-19.

This clone has only one observation. The chain has TRBV4-2 and TRBJ1-5; TRBD1 aligns across 9 bases. This CDR3 comprises 18 residues. V shed 3 bases, J shed 0 bases, and the junction held 9 bases outside the gene matches. Germline values: CDR1 LGHNA, CDR2 YNFKEQ. The CDR3 DNA is TGTGCCAGCAGCCACCGCCCGGGACAGGGTAATAGCAATCAGCCCCAGCATTTT. Encoded protein: CASSHRPGQGNSNQPQHF.

The rearrangement uses TRBV14 and TRBJ2-7, with 11 nucleotides matching TRBD1. Germline lookup yields CDR1 SGHDN and CDR2 FVKESK. With 4 bases clipped from V and 2 bases from J, the junction kept 4 bases outside the gene matches. The CDR3 is 15 amino acids. CDR3 residues: CASSPQGQGAYEQYF. The CDR3 nucleotides read TGTGCCAGCAGCCCCCAGGGACAGGGGGCCTACGAGCAGTACTTC.

CDR3 sequence: CASSWTLTLGEANTGELFF. Here the CDR3 DNA reads TGTGCCAGCAGCTGGACTTTGACTCTGGGGGAGGCGAACACCGGGGAGCTGTTTTTT. V usage is TRBV5-6 and J usage is TRBJ2-2; possibly TRBD2 for D (6 bases). CDR3 length equals 19 residues. Germline lookup yields CDR1 SGHDT and CDR2 YYEEEE. Deletions cut 3 bases from V and 0 bases from J, with 21 bases between.

The table lists this clone with many counts. CDR3 sequence reads: CSVKTTTNSPLHF. DNA of the CDR3: TGCAGCGTCAAGACAACGACGAATTCACCCCTCCACTTT. V is TRBV29-1 and J is TRBJ1-6; unclear D gene. CDR3 length equals 13 residues. The germline CDR1 and CDR2 sequences are SQVTM and ANQGSEA. Trimming removed 6 bases from V and 7 bases from J, with 13 bases in between.

This chain connects TRBV30 to TRBJ1-6; the D gene is possibly TRBD1 (6 bases). The germline gives CDR1 GTSNPN, CDR2 SVGIG (reference sequence). The V and J ends lost 3 bases and 10 bases respectively, with 16 bases between them. The CDR3 contains 14 residues. CDR3 protein: CAWRRGTGRSPLHF. DNA for the CDR3: TGTGCCTGGAGGAGGGGGACGGGGCGGTCACCCCTCCACTTT.

The rearrangement joins TRBV10-3 to TRBJ1-3, with D hard to call. The length of the CDR3 is 13 residues. Germline CDR1 reads ENHRY; CDR2 reads SYGVKD. Deletions cut 2 bases from V and 3 bases from J, with 5 bases between. The CDR3 nucleotides are TGTGCCATCAGTGAGGGCGGTGGAAACACCATATATTTT. It codes for CAISEGGGNTIYF.

The chain links TRBV4-2 to TRBJ1-6, with no clear D. There are 19 residues in the CDR3. CDR1 LGHNA and CDR2 YNFKEQ come from the germline V gene. Trimming shortened V by 0 bases and J by 0 bases, and 15 bases separated the two germline ends. This CDR3 is CASSQDGGRLSSYNSPLHF. CDR3 coding DNA: TGTGCCAGCAGCCAAGATGGAGGGCGCCTTAGCTCCTATAATTCACCCCTCCACTTT.

This clone is a singleton in its sample. The CDR3 coding sequence is TGTGCCAGCAGCCCGGACACCGGGTCGGATGGCTACACCTTC. Translation gives CASSPDTGSDGYTF. J is TRBJ1-2 and V is TRBV5-6, with a possible D match to TRBD1 (5 bases). The CDR3 has 14 residues. Germline V CDR1 and CDR2: SGHDT, YYEEEE. Trimming shortened V by 4 bases and J by 6 bases, and 16 bases separated the two germline ends.

The genes are TRBV29-1 and TRBJ2-2, with TRBD2 as a possible D gene (6 bases). Between the trimmed V and J ends, which lost 6 bases and 7 bases, there was a span of 15 bases. CDR3 length equals 13 residues. Germline assignment: CDR1 SQVTM and CDR2 ANQGSEA. CDR3 DNA: TGCAGCGTGGCTACCCGGCGGGACGGGGAGCTGTTTTTT. Translated: CSVATRRDGELFF.

This clone appeared a few times. This sequence joins TRBV6-6 and TRBJ1-1; D possibly corresponds to TRBD1 (6 bases). Looked up from germline, CDR1 is MNHNY and CDR2 is SVGAGI (reference sequence). The ends were cut back, 11 bases at V and 4 bases at J, with 14 bases in the middle. This CDR3 has 12 residues. The CDR3 loop is CAVAGAGTEAFF. The CDR3 coding sequence is TGTGCCGTTGCGGGGGCCGGCACTGAAGCTTTCTTT.

The V gene is TRBV2, the J gene TRBJ2-5, with 12 nucleotides matching TRBD2. Germline V gene data show CDR1 as SNHLY and CDR2 as FYNNEI. This CDR3 has 16 residues. Trimming took 5 bases from V and 2 from J; bases not matched to a gene: 6. The CDR3 loop reads CASSPVGLAGQETQYF. The CDR3 DNA is TGTGCCAGCAGTCCAGTCGGACTAGCGGGGCAAGAGACCCAGTACTTC.

J is TRBJ2-5 and V is TRBV7-3; TRBD2 might be the D (5 bases). Germline CDR1 SGHTA, CDR2 FQGTGA. The CDR3 loop spans 15 amino acids. The V end was cut by 1 base, the J end by 5 bases, with 14 bases between. CDR3 bases: TGTGCCAGCAGCTTAAGTCCTAGCTTGGGGGAGACCCAGTACTTC. Amino acid sequence: CASSLSPSLGETQYF.

The V and J genes are TRBV9 and TRBJ2-1; 9 bases align to TRBD2. This CDR3 contains 16 residues. Trimming at V came to 4 bases and at J to 2 bases, leaving 7 bases not matched to a gene. Germline CDR1 and CDR2: SGDLS and YYNGEE. For the CDR3, the DNA is TGTGCCAGCAGCCCCGGAAGACTAGCGGCCTACAATGAGCAGTTCTTC. This encodes CASSPGRLAAYNEQFF.

This clone was counted a few times. The chain links TRBV4-1 to TRBJ1-6; 8 bases fit TRBD1. The V segment lost 0 bases and the J segment 9 bases; nucleotides outside the gene matches: 7. CDR3 length: 16 amino acids. From germline, CDR1 is MGHRA and CDR2 YSYEKL. In nucleotides, the CDR3 is TGCGCCAGCAGCCAAGATGGACAGGGCAAGGGTTCACCCCTCCACTTT. Residues: CASSQDGQGKGSPLHF.

The chain couples TRBV11-2 to TRBJ2-1, with TRBD2 identical over 13 bases. The CDR3 totals 15 residues. Germline V gives CDR1 SGHAT, CDR2 FQNNGV. Trimming removed 5 bases from V and 6 bases from J; junction bases left unmatched: 4. CDR3 protein: CASSLGLAGVNEQFF. CDR3 DNA: TGTGCCAGCAGCCTTGGACTAGCGGGAGTCAATGAGCAGTTCTTC.

The chain employs TRBV11-2 and TRBJ2-5, with 7 positions matching TRBD1. The length of the CDR3 is 14 residues. CDR1 and CDR2 from the germline V gene are SGHAT and FQNNGV. After removal of 4 bases from V and 2 bases from J, the junction contained 4 bases not matched to a gene. CDR3 in DNA: TGTGCCAGCAGCTATAGGGGGCTTCAAGAGACCCAGTACTTC. Protein product: CASSYRGLQETQYF.

CDR3 region: CASSSPRSSYEQYF. DNA of the CDR3: TGTGCCAGCAGCTCTCCCCGGAGCTCCTACGAGCAGTACTTC. The chain uses TRBV7-2 and TRBJ2-7; D ambiguous. Trimming took 4 bases from V and 0 from J, leaving 10 bases between them. CDR3 length: 14 amino acids. CDR1 is SGHTA, CDR2 FQGNSA, per germline.

The rearrangement joins TRBV27 to TRBJ1-6, with TRBD1 as a possible D gene (6 bases). V lost 3 bases and J 6 bases, leaving 12 bases between the germline ends. The length of the CDR3 is 15 residues. Germline V gene lookup returns CDR1 MNHEY and CDR2 SMNVEV (reference sequence). The CDR3 DNA reads as TGTGCCAGCAGTTTGAACAGGGTCGGTAATTCACCCCTCCACTTT. Amino acid sequence: CASSLNRVGNSPLHF.

The genes are TRBV6-1 and TRBJ1-1, with unresolved D. This CDR3 comprises 14 residues. The V gene's germline CDR1 is MNHNS and CDR2 SASEGT. Trimming cost V 2 bases and J 2 bases, with 9 bases left between them. The CDR3 here is CASSEQAFNTEAFF. CDR3 bases: TGTGCCAGCAGTGAACAGGCTTTCAACACTGAAGCTTTCTTT.

This chain uses TRBV5-1 with TRBJ2-5, with D uncertain. CDR1 is SGHRS and CDR2 is YFSETQ in the germline V gene. Trimming took 0 bases from V and 2 from J, leaving 11 bases between them. The CDR3 is 15 residues long. The CDR3, as DNA: TGCGCCAGCAGCTTGGGGCCGGCAGGACAAGAGACCCAGTACTTC. Its protein is CASSLGPAGQETQYF.

This clone was counted a single time. This rearrangement joins TRBV5-8 to TRBJ2-4; no definite D call. This CDR3 region has 16 residues. Germline lookup yields CDR1 SGHTS and CDR2 YDEGEE. Trimming took 4 bases from V and 0 from J, leaving 14 bases between them. The CDR3 bases are TGTGCCAGCAGCCCCCGCATCACAGCAGCCAAAAACATTCAGTACTTC. Encoded protein: CASSPRITAAKNIQYF. Filled out from reference TRBV5-8 and TRBJ2-4, the complete variable domain reads EAGVTQSPTHLIKTRGQQATLRCSPISGHTSVYWYQQALGLGLQFLLWYDEGEERNRGNFPPRFSGRQFPNYSSELNVNALELEDSALYLCASSPRITAAKNIQYFGAGTRLSVL.

The V and J genes are TRBV7-2 and TRBJ2-3, with 10 bases fitting TRBD2. Germline loops: CDR1 SGHTA, CDR2 FQGNSA. Trimming removed 1 base from V and 5 bases from J; junction bases left unmatched: 3. The CDR3 totals 15 residues. This chain's CDR3 is CASSLVLAGVDTQYF. As DNA, the CDR3 is TGTGCCAGCAGCTTAGTCCTAGCGGGAGTAGATACGCAGTATTTT.

The V call is TRBV28, the J call TRBJ1-3; 8 positions match TRBD1. V gave up 10 bases and J gave up 0 bases; unmatched junction bases: 8. This CDR3 comprises 15 residues. Germline values: CDR1 MDHEN, CDR2 SYDVKM. CDR3 DNA: TGTGCCATCACCGGGACAGGCAACTCTGGAAACACCATATATTTT. This gives the protein CAITGTGNSGNTIYF.

J is TRBJ1-1 and V is TRBV14, with D possibly matching TRBD1 (5 bases). The CDR3 length is 16 residues. The germline V gene encodes CDR1 SGHDN and CDR2 FVKESK. Trimming removed 1 base at V and 3 bases at J, with 15 bases between. CDR3 in amino acids: CASSQVSGKGDTEAFF. CDR3 DNA: TGTGCCAGCAGCCAAGTATCAGGTAAAGGGGACACTGAAGCTTTCTTT.

This clone was detected a few times. The CDR3 sequence is CASSGLAGANVLTF. In DNA, the CDR3 is TGTGCCAGTAGTGGACTAGCTGGGGCCAACGTCCTGACTTTC. The V call is TRBV19, the J call TRBJ2-6; TRBD2 matches 7 bases. After removal of 5 bases from V and 2 bases from J, the junction contained 0 bases not matched to a gene. The CDR3 has 14 amino acids. Per germline, CDR1 LNHDA and CDR2 SQIVND (reference sequence).